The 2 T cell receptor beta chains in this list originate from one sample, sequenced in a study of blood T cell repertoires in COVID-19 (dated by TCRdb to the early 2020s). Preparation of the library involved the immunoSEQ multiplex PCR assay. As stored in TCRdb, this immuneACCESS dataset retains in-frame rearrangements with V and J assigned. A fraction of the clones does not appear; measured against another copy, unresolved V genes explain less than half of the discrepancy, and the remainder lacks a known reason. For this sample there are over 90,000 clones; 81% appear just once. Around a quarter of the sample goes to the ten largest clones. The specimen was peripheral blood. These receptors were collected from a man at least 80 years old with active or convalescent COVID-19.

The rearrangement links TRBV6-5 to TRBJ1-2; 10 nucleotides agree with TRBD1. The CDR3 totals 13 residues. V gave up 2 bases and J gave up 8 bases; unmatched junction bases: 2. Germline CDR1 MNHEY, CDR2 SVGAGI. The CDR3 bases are TGTGCCAGCAGTTACGGGGACAGGGGCGGCTACACCTTC. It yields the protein CASSYGDRGGYTF.

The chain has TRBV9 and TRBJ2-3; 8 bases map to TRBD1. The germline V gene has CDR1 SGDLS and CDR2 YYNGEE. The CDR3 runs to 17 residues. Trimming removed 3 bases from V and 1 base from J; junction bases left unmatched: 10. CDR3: CASSATGTGSGTDTQYF. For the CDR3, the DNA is TGTGCCAGCAGCGCCACCGGGACAGGCTCTGGCACAGATACGCAGTATTTT.